Below are 5 T cell receptor beta chains sequenced from a single sample in a study of vaccination and CD4 T cells after COVID-19. Oncomine TCR Beta short-read sequencing was applied to DNA from cultured CD4+ T cells. One entry per CDR3 protein results from TCRdb running MiXCR on the PCR reads. Among about 15,000 distinct CDR3 sequences listed, approximately 29% were seen once. Their recognized antigens are unknown. The sample's treatment: roughly 10-day PBMC culture with coronavirus spike peptide pools or control peptides (ViraFEST assay). Source material: cultured CD4+ T cells from blood. These TCRs come from a human donor with COVID-19.

There are a few counts of this clonotype. The chain employs TRBV5-4 and TRBJ1-1; D possibly corresponds to TRBD1 (5 bases). The CDR3 runs to 14 residues. CDR1 and CDR2 (germline): SGHNT, YYREEE (reference sequence). Trimming shortened V by 0 bases and J by 1 base, and 7 bases separated the two germline ends. CDR3 region: CASSLVGPNTEAFF. CDR3 nucleotides: TGTGCCAGCAGCTTGGTGGGACCGAACACTGAAGCTTTCTTT.

The sample holds a few counts of this clonotype. The V and J genes are TRBV7-3 and TRBJ1-2; tentatively, D is TRBD1 (5 bases). Germline assignment: CDR1 SGHTA and CDR2 FQGTGA. With 3 bases removed from V and 3 bases from J, the gap between germline ends came to 8 bases. This CDR3 contains 13 residues. This chain's CDR3 is CASSLGGDYGYTF. CDR3 sequence (DNA): TGTGCCAGCAGCTTGGGGGGGGACTATGGCTACACCTTC. Based on the CDR3 plus reference TRBV7-3 and TRBJ1-2, the full variable domain is GAGVSQTPSNKVTEKGKYVELRCDPISGHTALYWYRQSLGQGPEFLIYFQGTGAADDSGLPNDRFFAVRPEGSVSTLKIQRTERGDSAVYLCASSLGGDYGYTFGSGTRLTVV.

This clonotype showed up just a few times. The junction differs from germline at one of its ends, possibly a read error. The chain couples TRBV25-1 to TRBJ2-5; D is undetermined. From germline, CDR1 is MGHDK and CDR2 SYGVNS. This CDR3 is built from 13 residues. In nucleotides, the CDR3 is TGTGCCAGCAGTGACCCCCCTCAAGGGACCCAGTACTTC. Translation gives CASSDPPQGTQYF.

The J gene is TRBJ2-7, the V gene TRBV19; 9 bases map to TRBD1. The CDR3 is 16 amino acids. V gave up 4 bases and J gave up 3 bases; unmatched junction bases: 10. Germline V gene sequence: CDR1 LNHDA, CDR2 SQIVND (reference sequence). CDR3: CASSRSRGQGGYEQYF. The CDR3 nucleotides are TGTGCCAGTAGTAGGTCGCGGGGACAGGGTGGCTACGAGCAGTACTTC.

CDR3 nucleotide sequence: TGTGCCAGCAGTTACCGGTCTAGCAGCTACGAGCAGTACTTC. Its translation: CASSYRSSSYEQYF. The V call is TRBV6-5, the J call TRBJ2-7; D is perhaps TRBD2 (5 bases). Germline values: CDR1 MNHEY, CDR2 SVGAGI. This CDR3 is 14 amino acids long. Trimming left V 2 bases short and J 3 bases short, with 11 bases between.